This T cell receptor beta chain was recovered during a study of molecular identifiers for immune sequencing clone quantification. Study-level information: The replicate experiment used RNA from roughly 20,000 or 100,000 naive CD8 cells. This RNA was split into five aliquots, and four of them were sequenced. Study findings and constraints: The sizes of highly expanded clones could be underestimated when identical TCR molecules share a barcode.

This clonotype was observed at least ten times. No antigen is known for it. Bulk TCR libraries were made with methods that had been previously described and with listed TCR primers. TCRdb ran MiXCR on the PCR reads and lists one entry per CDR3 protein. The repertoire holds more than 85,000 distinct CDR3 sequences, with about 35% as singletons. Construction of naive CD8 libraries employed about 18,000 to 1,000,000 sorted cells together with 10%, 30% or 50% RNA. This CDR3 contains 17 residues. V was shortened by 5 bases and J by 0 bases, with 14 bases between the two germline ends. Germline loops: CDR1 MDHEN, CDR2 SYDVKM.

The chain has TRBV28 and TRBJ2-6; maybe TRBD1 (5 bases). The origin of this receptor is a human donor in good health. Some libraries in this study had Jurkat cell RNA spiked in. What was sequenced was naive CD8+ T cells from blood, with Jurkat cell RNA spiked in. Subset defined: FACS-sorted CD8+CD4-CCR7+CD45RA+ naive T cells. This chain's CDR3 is CASSQDRSYSGANVLTF. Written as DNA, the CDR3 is TGTGCCAGCAGTCAAGACAGAAGCTACTCTGGGGCCAACGTCCTGACTTTC. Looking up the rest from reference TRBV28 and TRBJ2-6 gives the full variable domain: DVKVTQSSRYLVKRTGEKVFLECVQDMDHENMFWYRQDPGLGLRLIYFSYDVKMKEKGDIPEGYSVSREKKERFSLILESASTNQTSMYLCASSQDRSYSGANVLTFGAGSRLTVL.